Here is one TCR beta chain with its context. Germline V gene data show CDR1 as LGHDT and CDR2 as YNNKEL (reference sequence). J gave up 1 base and V 0 bases, and 8 bases lay outside the gene matches. The CDR3 is 18 residues long. The source of the sample is a study of blood T cell repertoires in COVID-19. Turning to the study itself: PBMCs, B-cell-depleted T cells, or T cells were the source of the cDNA or gDNA that made up the material.

Authors' analysis steps: By means of reference gene primer amplification, nucleated cell counts were estimated. The protocol was immunoSEQ multiplex PCR, while the TCRdb copy is restricted to in-frame clones and leaves out a portion. V and J calls plus clone size are reproduced from that table; the DNA served to infer D and trimming. The top ten clones hold 0.8% to 0.95% of a sample with roughly 230,000 clones, nearly 95% of them seen once. Material for sequencing was peripheral blood. The TCR was taken from a man younger than 45 with COVID-19, enrolled during active disease. The J gene is TRBJ2-2, the V gene TRBV3-1 (or the pseudogene TRBV3-2), with TRBD1 matching over 7 bases. In nucleotides, the CDR3 is TGTGCCAGCAGCCAAGACTGGGCAGGGGGTGTGAACACCGGGGAGCTGTTTTTT. Protein sequence: CASSQDWAGGVNTGELFF.